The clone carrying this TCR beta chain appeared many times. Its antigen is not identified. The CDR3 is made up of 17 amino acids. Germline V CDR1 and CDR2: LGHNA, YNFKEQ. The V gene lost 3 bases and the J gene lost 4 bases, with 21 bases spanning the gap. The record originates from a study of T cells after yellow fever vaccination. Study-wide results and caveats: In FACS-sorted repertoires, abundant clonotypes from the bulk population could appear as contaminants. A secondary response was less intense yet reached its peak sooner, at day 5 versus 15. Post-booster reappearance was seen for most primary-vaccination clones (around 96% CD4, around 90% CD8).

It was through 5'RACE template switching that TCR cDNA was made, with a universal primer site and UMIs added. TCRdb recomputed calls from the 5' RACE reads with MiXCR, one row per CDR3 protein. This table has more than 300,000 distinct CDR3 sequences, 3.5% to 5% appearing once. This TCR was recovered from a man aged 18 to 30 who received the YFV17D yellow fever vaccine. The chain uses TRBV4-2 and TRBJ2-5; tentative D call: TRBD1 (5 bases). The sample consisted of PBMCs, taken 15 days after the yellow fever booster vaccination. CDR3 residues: CASSHFQGRVAGETQYF. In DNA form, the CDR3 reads TGTGCCAGCAGCCACTTTCAGGGCAGGGTGGCAGGAGAGACCCAGTACTTC.